A selection of T cell receptor beta chains follows, all from one sample in a study of T cells in Graves' hyperthyroidism and ophthalmopathy. One entry per CDR3 protein results from TCRdb running MiXCR on the multiplex PCR reads. Of 350,000 to 400,000 distinct CDR3 sequences listed, around 14% were seen once; the top ten hold approximately 32%. Specimen: blood. These receptors all stem from a woman in her twenties or thirties with Graves' hyperthyroidism. CDR3s include the opening cysteine and the closing phenylalanine or tryptophan.

15	TRBJ1-4	TRBV12-3/TRBV12-4	CASSLGTAGMKKLFF
16	TRBJ2-2	TRBV29-1	CSVNSGRAPNTGELFF
13	.	TRBV20-1	CSARGTGVETQFF
16	TRBJ2-1	TRBV5-1	CASSLSGQGVVNEQFF
14	TRBJ2-5	TRBV10-3	CAIRPTQSQETQYF
15	TRBJ2-2	TRBV24-1	CATSARTTLTGELFF
14	TRBJ2-1	TRBV6-1	CASSERLAGGRKFF
16	TRBJ2-5	TRBV10-3	CAISGRETAHQETQYF
13	TRBJ2-7	TRBV27	CASISRGNYEQYF
13	TRBJ2-5	TRBV20-1	CSARELGQETQYF
14	TRBJ2-1	TRBV10-1	CASSAGGPGNEQFF
17	TRBJ2-1	TRBV15	CATSTHHPSGLGYEQFF
15	TRBJ2-3	TRBV9	CASSPFQASTDTQYF
14	TRBJ2-7	TRBV6-9	CASSYPASSYEQYF
14	TRBJ2-1	TRBV20-1	CSARYKGLANEQFF
14	TRBJ2-5	TRBV11-2	CASRNPGRRETQYF
13	TRBJ1-5	TRBV6-5	CASRYRGNQPQHF
17	TRBJ2-5	TRBV5-1	CASSLGVGPPTRETQYF
12	TRBJ2-3	TRBV20-1	CSAMTSTDTQYF
14	TRBJ2-1	TRBV18	CASSPPAGNNEQFF
19	TRBJ2-1	TRBV14	CASSPDPRLRPSSYNEQFF
16	TRBJ2-7	TRBV3-1	CASSQDASGVNYEQYF
14	TRBJ2-1	TRBV19	CASAPGQGFSEQFF
16	TRBJ2-1	TRBV7-2	CASSLGGSGGGNEQFF
14	TRBJ2-3	TRBV29-1	CSERTGTVTDTQYF
17	TRBJ1-5	TRBV7-8	CASSPYTGTYTNQPQHF
12	TRBJ1-4	TRBV29-1	CSVGGAGEKLFF
15	TRBJ2-7	TRBV12-3/TRBV12-4	CASSLGLSYSYEQYF
14	TRBJ2-7	TRBV5-1	CASSHSGRSDEQYF
16	TRBJ2-1	TRBV2	CASSERQGEFYNEQFF
16	TRBJ2-1	TRBV11-2	CASSFSSYISYNEQFF
14	TRBJ2-2	TRBV10-3	CASETGLNTGELFF
15	TRBJ2-1	TRBV7-7	CASSLGTSEFNEQFF